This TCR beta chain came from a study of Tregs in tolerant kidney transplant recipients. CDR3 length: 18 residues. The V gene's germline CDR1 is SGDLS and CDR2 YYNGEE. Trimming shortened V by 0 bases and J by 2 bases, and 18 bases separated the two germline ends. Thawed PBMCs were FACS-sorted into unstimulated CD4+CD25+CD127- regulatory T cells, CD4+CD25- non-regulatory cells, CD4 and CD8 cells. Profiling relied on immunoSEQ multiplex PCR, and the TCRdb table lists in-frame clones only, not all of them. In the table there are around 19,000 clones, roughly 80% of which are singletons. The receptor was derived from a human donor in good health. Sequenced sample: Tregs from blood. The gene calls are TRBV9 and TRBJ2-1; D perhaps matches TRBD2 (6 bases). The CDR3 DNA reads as TGTGCCAGCAGCGTAGGGGTGGGACTCCCCCGTCCCTACAATGAGCAGTTCTTC. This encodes CASSVGVGLPRPYNEQFF.